A single sample gave rise to the 5 T cell receptor beta chains below, sequenced in a study of glioma-infiltrating T cells. The iRepertoire nested amplicon-rescue multiplex PCR amplified TCR alpha and beta CDR3s from RNA. TCRdb called the multiplex PCR reads again in MiXCR, with one record for every CDR3 protein. Among around 130,000 distinct CDR3 sequences listed, around 23% were seen once. The sequencing input was glioma tissue, nonneoplastic brain tissue, or PBMCs (not recorded which). The receptors stem from a human donor with low-grade glioma or glioblastoma, undergoing nonglioma brain surgery, or in good health (not recorded which).

The chain uses TRBV10-3 and TRBJ1-1, with unresolved D. The CDR3 totals 13 residues. Germline-derived CDR1 and CDR2 are ENHRY and SYGVKD. The V and J ends lost 3 bases and 1 base respectively, with 6 bases between them. In DNA form, the CDR3 reads TGTGCCATCAGTGAACAACAGAACACTGAAGCTTTCTTT. Translation gives CAISEQQNTEAFF.

This clonotype was found a few times. The rearrangement uses TRBV29-1 and TRBJ2-3; tentative D call: TRBD1 (5 bases). The CDR3 is 12 residues long. Deletions cut 5 bases from V and 2 bases from J, with 8 bases between. Germline loops: CDR1 SQVTM, CDR2 ANQGSEA. The CDR3 sequence: CSVHRLTDTQYF. The DNA of the CDR3 is TGCAGCGTTCACAGGCTCACAGATACGCAGTATTTT.

The chain employs TRBV18 and TRBJ2-7; D is perhaps TRBD2 (5 bases). The CDR3 covers 14 residues. Germline V gene data show CDR1 as KGHSH and CDR2 as LQKENI. V shed 3 bases and J shed 2 bases, with 11 bases lying between them. This CDR3 reads CASSPSDGTYEQYV. The CDR3 coding sequence is TGTGCCAGCTCACCCTCCGACGGGACCTACGAGCAGTACGTC.

This CDR3 is CSVEKGQVTEAFF. CDR3 nucleotide sequence: TGCAGCGTTGAGAAGGGGCAGGTCACTGAAGCTTTCTTT. J is TRBJ1-1 and V is TRBV29-1, with D possibly matching TRBD1 (5 bases). V gave up 3 bases and J gave up 4 bases, with 12 bases separating them. This CDR3 is built from 13 residues. Germline V gives CDR1 SQVTM, CDR2 ANQGSEA.

This clonotype was recorded at least ten times. This CDR3 is CASSSPGLAGRDTQYF. CDR3 nucleotide sequence: TGTGCCAGCAGTTCCCCCGGACTAGCGGGACGTGATACGCAGTATTTT. The J gene is TRBJ2-3, the V gene TRBV6-1; TRBD2 agrees at 12 bases. In germline, CDR1 is MNHNS, CDR2 SASEGT. J lost 6 bases, V lost 5 bases, and 9 bases had no gene match. This CDR3 has 16 residues.